This T cell receptor (beta chain) was sequenced for a study of Ad26.COV2.S vaccination and SARS-CoV-2 variants. Sequencing was performed with immunoSEQ multiplex PCR; in TCRdb, only in-frame clones are kept and a portion is missing. This table has about 480,000 clones, roughly 85% appearing once. The V and J ends lost 6 bases and 6 bases respectively, with 21 bases between them. The CDR3 extends over 15 amino acids. Per germline, CDR1 GTSNPN and CDR2 SVGIG (reference sequence). The treatment is: over 15 received Ad26.COV2.S at low or high dose, single or two shots; a few received placebo; per-sample allocation not given. The study sampled participants on day 63 after the first vaccine or placebo injection. Expression of Wuhan-strain SARS-CoV-2 spike came from the Ad26 vector that formed the vaccine.

Material: peripheral blood, obtained in a trial of Ad26.COV2.S vaccine versus placebo. The V call is TRBV30, the J call TRBJ1-5, with a possible D match to TRBD1 (6 bases). The receptor comes from a person aged 18 to 59 who received the Ad26.COV2.S COVID-19 vaccine or a placebo. The DNA for the CDR3 is TGTGCCTGCCGCCAAAGGGGGTTTAAGGGTCAGCCCCAGCATTTT. Translated: CACRQRGFKGQPQHF.